The present T cell receptor (beta chain) was sequenced within a study of T cell clusters in autoimmune cytopenias. Across the whole study: The median distinct TRB clonotype count was a few thousand per sample, from a median around 52,000 reads. Findings of the study overall: No cluster-lack signature appeared between secondary cytopenia and chronic lymphocytic leukemia patients, apparently due to lymphoma masking.

TRB amplification used roughly 250 ng of peripheral blood genomic DNA. Germline-derived CDR1 and CDR2 are GTSNPN and SVGIG (reference sequence). The CDR3 totals 12 residues. Points on this clonotype: Its antigen is undetermined.

Multiplex touch-down PCR amplified TRB using TRB-A and TRB-B pools in one tube. TCRdb re-called the multiplex PCR reads; one entry per CDR3 protein, DNA not given. Recorded here are about 15,000 distinct CDR3 sequences; the top ten clones represent approximately 3.8%. Another study also made use of these data, one on T cell repertoires in aging, cancer and after chemotherapy. That paper states: Millions of TCR reads were in the whole dataset. Compared with age-matched healthy donors, untreated hematological or solid cancer patients showed higher blood TCR clonality.

The chain uses TRBV30 and TRBJ2-1. The source is a human donor in good health. The specimen sequenced was peripheral blood. The CDR3 spells CAWSVNNNEQFF.